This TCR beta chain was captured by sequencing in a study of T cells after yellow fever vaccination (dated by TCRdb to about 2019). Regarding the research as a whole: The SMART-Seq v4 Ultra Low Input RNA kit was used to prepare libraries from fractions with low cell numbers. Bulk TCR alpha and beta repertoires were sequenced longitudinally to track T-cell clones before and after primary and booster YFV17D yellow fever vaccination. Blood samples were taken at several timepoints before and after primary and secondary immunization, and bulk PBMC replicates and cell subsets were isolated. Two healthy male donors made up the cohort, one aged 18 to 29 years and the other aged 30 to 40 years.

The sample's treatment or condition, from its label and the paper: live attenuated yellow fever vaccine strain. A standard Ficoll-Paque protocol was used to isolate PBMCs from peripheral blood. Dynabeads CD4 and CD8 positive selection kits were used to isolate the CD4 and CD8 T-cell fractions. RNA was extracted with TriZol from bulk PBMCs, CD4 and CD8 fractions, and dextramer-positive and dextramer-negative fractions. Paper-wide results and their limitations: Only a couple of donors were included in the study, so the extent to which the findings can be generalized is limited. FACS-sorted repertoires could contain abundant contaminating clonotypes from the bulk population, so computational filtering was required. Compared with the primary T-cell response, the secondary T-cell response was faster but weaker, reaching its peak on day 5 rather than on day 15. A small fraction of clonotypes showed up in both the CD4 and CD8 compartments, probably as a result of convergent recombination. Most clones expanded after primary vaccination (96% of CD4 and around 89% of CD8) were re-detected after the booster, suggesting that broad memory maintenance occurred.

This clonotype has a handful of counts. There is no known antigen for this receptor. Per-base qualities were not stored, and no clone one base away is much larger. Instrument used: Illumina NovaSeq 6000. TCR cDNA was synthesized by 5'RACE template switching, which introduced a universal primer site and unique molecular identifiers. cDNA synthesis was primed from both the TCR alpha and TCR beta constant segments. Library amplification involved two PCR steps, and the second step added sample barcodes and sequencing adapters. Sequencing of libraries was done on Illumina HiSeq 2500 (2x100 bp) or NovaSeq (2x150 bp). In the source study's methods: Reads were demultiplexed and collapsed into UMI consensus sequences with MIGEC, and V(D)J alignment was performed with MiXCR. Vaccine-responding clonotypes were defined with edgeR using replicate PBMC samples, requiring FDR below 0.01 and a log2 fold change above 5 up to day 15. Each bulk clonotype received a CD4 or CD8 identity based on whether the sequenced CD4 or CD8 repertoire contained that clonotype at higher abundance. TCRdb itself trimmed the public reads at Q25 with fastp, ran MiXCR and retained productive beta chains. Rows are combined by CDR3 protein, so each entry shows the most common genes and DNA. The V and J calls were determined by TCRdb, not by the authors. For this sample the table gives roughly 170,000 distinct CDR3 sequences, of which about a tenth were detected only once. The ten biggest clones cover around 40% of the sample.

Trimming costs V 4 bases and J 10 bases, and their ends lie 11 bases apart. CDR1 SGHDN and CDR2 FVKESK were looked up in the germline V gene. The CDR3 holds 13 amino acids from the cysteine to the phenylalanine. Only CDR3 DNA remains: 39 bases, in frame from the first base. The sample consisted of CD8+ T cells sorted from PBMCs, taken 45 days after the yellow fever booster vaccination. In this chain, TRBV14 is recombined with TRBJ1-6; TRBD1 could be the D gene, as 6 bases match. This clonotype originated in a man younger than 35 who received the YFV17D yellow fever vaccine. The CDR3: CASSLGGRSPLHF. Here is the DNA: TGTGCCAGCAGCCTGGGGGGGCGATCACCCCTCCACTTT. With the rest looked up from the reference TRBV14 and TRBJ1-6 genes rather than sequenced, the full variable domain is EAGVTQFPSHSVIEKGQTVTLRCDPISGHDNLYWYRRVMGKEIKFLLHFVKESKQDESGMPNNRFLAERTGGTYSTLKVQPAELEDSGVYFCASSLGGRSPLHFGNGTRLTVT.